In its sample, the clone carrying this TCR beta chain was seen a few times. Its matching antigen is unknown. Original analysis: Individual samples carried between about 23,224 and 750,000 TCRs, with some 100,000 as the median. Each CDR3 protein gets one entry after TCRdb re-called the RACE reads with MiXCR. These V and J calls originate from TCRdb's pipeline instead of the authors' own analysis. Here the sample spans more than 300,000 distinct CDR3 sequences, 5.5% being singletons. The data are from a study of human T cells and chemical hapten exposure. V was trimmed by 5 bases and J by 2 bases, leaving 13 bases between them. The CDR3 loop spans 14 amino acids. Germline V CDR1 and CDR2: SGHRS, YFSETQ. Time point given: pre-sensitization, week 0. Indicated treatment: therapeutic diphenylcyclopropenone sensitization with weekly scalp DPC. Alopecia patients, 18 to 70 years old and DPC-suitable, served as donors. Someone pulled total RNA out of unfractionated whole blood.

Notes on the study in general: There was a positive correlation between PT1 expanded TCR counts and patch test score.

The specimen comprised whole blood, sampled in connection with sensitization to the hapten diphenylcyclopropenone (DPC). The origin of this receptor is a woman aged 18-29 years with alopecia areata. Some clones in this sample may be carry-over from other donors' samples. The chain is built from TRBV5-1 and TRBJ1-1; weak D call: TRBD1 (6 bases). CDR3: CASRFGTTNTEAFF. For the CDR3, the DNA is TGCGCCAGCAGATTTGGGACAACCAACACTGAAGCTTTCTTT.